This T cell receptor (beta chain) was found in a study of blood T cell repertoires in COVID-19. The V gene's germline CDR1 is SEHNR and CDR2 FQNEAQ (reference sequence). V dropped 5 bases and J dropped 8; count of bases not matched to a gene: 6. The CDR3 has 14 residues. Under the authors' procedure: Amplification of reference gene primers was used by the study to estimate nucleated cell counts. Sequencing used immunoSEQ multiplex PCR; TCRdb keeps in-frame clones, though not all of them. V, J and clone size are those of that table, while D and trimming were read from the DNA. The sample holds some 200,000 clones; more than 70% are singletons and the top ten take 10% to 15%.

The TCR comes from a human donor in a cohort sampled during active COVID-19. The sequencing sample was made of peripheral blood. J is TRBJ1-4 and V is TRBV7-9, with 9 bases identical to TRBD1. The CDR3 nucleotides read TGTGCCAGCAGCCTGGGACAGGGAAAGGAAAAACTGTTTTTT. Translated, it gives CASSLGQGKEKLFF.